This TCR beta chain originates from a study of cytomegalovirus exposure and HLA in healthy donors. In the study overall: According to later analysis, the same platform produced the approximately 130 validation and several hundred first-cohort repertoires. Whole-study findings and limits: It was reported that the classifier diagnosed cytomegalovirus status with high specificity and sensitivity in both the original and validation cohorts.

V lost 3 bases and J 0 bases, leaving 10 bases between the germline ends. Per germline, CDR1 PRHDT and CDR2 FYEKMQ (reference sequence). The CDR3 covers 15 residues. The study drew the donors from its approximately 120-subject validation cohort, separate from the roughly 700-subject first cohort. A remark on this clone: Its antigen is currently unknown.

Libraries were prepared by immunoSEQ multiplex PCR; TCRdb keeps only in-frame clonotypes and omits some of them. The data hold about 130,000 clones, with roughly 90% observed a single time. This sequence joins TRBV13 and TRBJ2-3, with D perhaps matching TRBD2 (5 bases). Sequenced sample: PBMCs. This clonotype was sampled from a man aged 25 to 40 in good health and CMV-seronegative. This CDR3 reads CASSLGSTSTDTQYF. The CDR3 DNA sequence: TGTGCCAGCAGCTTGGGGAGTACTAGCACAGATACGCAGTATTTT. The whole variable domain, remainder taken from reference TRBV13 and TRBJ2-3, is AAGVIQSPRHLIKEKRETATLKCYPIPRHDTVYWYQQGPGQDPQFLISFYEKMQSDKGSIPDRFSAQQFSDYHSELNMSSLELGDSALYFCASSLGSTSTDTQYFGPGTRLTVL.